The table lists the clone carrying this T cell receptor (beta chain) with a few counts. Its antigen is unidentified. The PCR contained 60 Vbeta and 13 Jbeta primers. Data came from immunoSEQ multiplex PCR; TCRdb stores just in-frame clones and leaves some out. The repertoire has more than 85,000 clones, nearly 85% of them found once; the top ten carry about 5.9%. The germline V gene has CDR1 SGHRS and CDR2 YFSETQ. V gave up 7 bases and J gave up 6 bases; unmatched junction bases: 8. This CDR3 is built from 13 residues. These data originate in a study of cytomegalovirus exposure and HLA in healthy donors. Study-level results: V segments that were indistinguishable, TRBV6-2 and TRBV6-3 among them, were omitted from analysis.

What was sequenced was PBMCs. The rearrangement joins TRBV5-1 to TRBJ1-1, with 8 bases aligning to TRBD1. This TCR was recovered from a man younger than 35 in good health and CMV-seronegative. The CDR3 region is CASLGQGAAEAFF. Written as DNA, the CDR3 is TGCGCCAGCTTGGGCCAGGGGGCCGCTGAAGCTTTCTTT.